This T cell receptor beta chain was recovered during a study of T cell responses to AZD1222 COVID-19 vaccine. Assay used: immunoSEQ multiplex PCR; TCRdb lists only in-frame clones, some missing. The data hold around 100,000 clones, with over 75% observed a single time. Germline V lookup: CDR1 LGHDT, CDR2 YNNKEL (reference sequence). The V end lost 2 bases, the J end lost 0 bases, and 2 bases lay between the germline ends. The CDR3 loop spans 12 amino acids. The clonotype comes from an adult in good health. This sequence joins TRBV3-1 (or the pseudogene TRBV3-2) and TRBJ2-7; D is unresolved. Sequenced here: peripheral blood, sampled on day 0 of MenACWY control vaccination. For the CDR3, the DNA is TGTGCCAGCAGCCAAAGCTCCTACGAGCAGTACTTC. Translation gives CASSQSSYEQYF.